The present T cell receptor (beta chain) was sequenced within a study of shared clonotypes between healthy human individuals. In germline, CDR1 is SGHRS, CDR2 YFSETQ. Germline trimming cut 3 bases from V and 0 bases from J; bases unmatched to any gene: 8. This CDR3 has 17 residues. The assay ran at deep level. The assay was immunoSEQ multiplex PCR, and TCRdb's table has in-frame clones only and misses some. The repertoire includes hundreds of thousands of clones, around 96% of them detected once, and less than 0.13% sits in the top ten. General study points: It was expected that sequencing depth would affect clonotype sharing among donors.

The naive CD8 subset, CD45RO-negative cells positively selected for CCR7, excluded terminally differentiated effector memory CD45RA+ cells. Donors were Caucasian adults residing in Nashville, Tennessee, USA. About this clone itself: Its specificity is unknown.

The sequence was obtained from a young woman in good health. Input material: naive CD8+ T cells sorted from blood. V and J are TRBV5-1 and TRBJ2-3; 9 bases are a match to TRBD1. The CDR3 DNA follows: TGCGCCAGCAGCTCACACCGGGACAGGGCTAGCACAGATACGCAGTATTTT. Translation gives CASSSHRDRASTDTQYF.